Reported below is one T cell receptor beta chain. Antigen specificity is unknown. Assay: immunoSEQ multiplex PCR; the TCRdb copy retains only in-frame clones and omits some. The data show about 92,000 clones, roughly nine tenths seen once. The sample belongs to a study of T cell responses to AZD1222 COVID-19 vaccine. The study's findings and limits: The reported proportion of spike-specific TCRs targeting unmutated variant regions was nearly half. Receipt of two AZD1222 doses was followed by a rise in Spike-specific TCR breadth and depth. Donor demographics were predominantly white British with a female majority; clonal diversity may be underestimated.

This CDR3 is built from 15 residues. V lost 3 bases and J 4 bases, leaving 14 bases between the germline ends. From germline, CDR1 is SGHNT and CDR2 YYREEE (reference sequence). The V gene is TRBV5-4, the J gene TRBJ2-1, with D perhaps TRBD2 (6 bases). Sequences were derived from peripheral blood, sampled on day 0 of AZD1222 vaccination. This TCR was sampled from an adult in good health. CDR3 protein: CASSSPGLLYNEQFF. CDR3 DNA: TGTGCCAGCAGCTCGCCGGGACTGTTATACAATGAGCAGTTCTTC.